The next 11 T cell receptor beta chains were all read from a single sample in a study of early T cells in non-severe SARS-CoV-2 infection. TCRdb reprocessed the 5' RACE reads with MiXCR, giving one entry per CDR3 protein. The repertoire holds more than 55,000 distinct CDR3 sequences, with about 6% as singletons. The input for sequencing was whole blood, taken at baseline. All receptors come from an adult who was a healthcare worker with PCR-confirmed SARS-CoV-2 infection or an uninfected control (not recorded which).

The V and J genes are TRBV12-3 or TRBV12-4 and TRBJ2-1; D remains ambiguous. V gave up 1 base and J gave up 6 bases, with 4 bases separating them. The length of the CDR3 is 12 residues. CDR3 sequence reads: CASSLGANEQFF. For the CDR3, the DNA is TGTGCCAGCAGTTTAGGGGCCAATGAGCAGTTCTTC.

J is TRBJ2-5 and V is TRBV7-9, with D possibly called TRBD1 or TRBD2 (6 bases each). This CDR3 comprises 15 residues. Germline assignment: CDR1 SEHNR and CDR2 FQNEAQ (reference sequence). Trimming cost V 4 bases and J 2 bases, with 14 bases left between them. CDR3 nucleotides: TGTGCCAGCAGCTCGTTAGGAGGGGGGCAAGAGACCCAGTACTTC. It codes for CASSSLGGGQETQYF.

The rearrangement uses TRBV5-1 and TRBJ1-5; tentatively, D is TRBD1 (5 bases). V was trimmed by 0 bases and J by 2 bases, leaving 6 bases between them. The CDR3 is made up of 14 amino acids. The germline gives CDR1 SGHRS, CDR2 YFSETQ. DNA for the CDR3: TGCGCCAGCAGCTTGGAAGGGGGCAATCAGCCCCAGCATTTT. Translation: CASSLEGGNQPQHF.

About this clonotype itself: Since a much larger clone is just one base distant, this may be a read error. The V call is TRBV19, the J call TRBJ2-7; 9 bases are shared with TRBD1. Germline lookup yields CDR1 LNHDA and CDR2 SQIVND (reference sequence). CDR3 length: 16 residues. CDR3: CASSRYGTGMTYEQNF. The DNA for the CDR3 is TGTGCCAGTAGTAGATACGGGACAGGGATGACCTACGAGCAGAACTTC. The complete variable domain, with remaining parts taken from reference TRBV19 and TRBJ2-7, reads DGGITQSPKYLFRKEGQNVTLSCEQNLNHDAMYWYRQDPGQGLRLIYYSQIVNDFQKGDIAEGYSVSREKKESFPLTVTSAQKNPTAFYLCASSRYGTGMTYEQNFGPGTRLTVT.

The genes are TRBV19 and TRBJ1-1, with a weak D call TRBD1 (6 bases). V lost 5 bases, J lost 1 base, and 11 bases lay in between. This CDR3 comprises 14 residues. Germline V gene sequence: CDR1 LNHDA, CDR2 SQIVND (reference sequence). The CDR3 is CASSPGTSNTEAFF. The CDR3, as DNA: TGTGCCAGTAGTCCAGGGACATCGAACACTGAAGCTTTCTTT.

The rearrangement links TRBV7-2 to TRBJ1-3; D is uncertain. Trimming removed 5 bases from V and 6 bases from J, with 14 bases in between. This CDR3 contains 14 residues. The germline gives CDR1 SGHTA, CDR2 FQGNSA. The CDR3 reads CASSPGVPENTIYF. In DNA form, the CDR3 reads TGTGCCAGCAGCCCTGGGGTCCCTGAAAACACCATATATTTT.

This clonotype appeared many times. The V and J genes are TRBV5-6 and TRBJ1-5; TRBD1 might be the D (6 bases). V was cut by 0 bases and J by 2 bases, with 9 bases left in between. The CDR3 runs to 15 residues. CDR1 and CDR2 (germline): SGHDT, YYEEEE. Here the CDR3 DNA reads TGTGCCAGCAGCTTGGGCCCAGGGGGCAATCAGCCCCAGCATTTT. It encodes CASSLGPGGNQPQHF.

This clonotype was observed at least ten times. The chain employs TRBV9 and TRBJ2-3, with D possibly matching TRBD1 (5 bases). V gave up 3 bases and J gave up 1 base, with 15 bases separating them. Per germline, CDR1 SGDLS and CDR2 YYNGEE. The CDR3 loop spans 16 amino acids. This CDR3 is CASSEGSVLRTDTQYF. CDR3 nucleotides: TGTGCCAGCAGCGAGGGGTCAGTCCTACGCACAGATACGCAGTATTTT.

This clonotype showed up many times. The V call is TRBV7-2, the J call TRBJ1-4, with 8 bases identical to TRBD1. This CDR3 is built from 11 residues. Looked up from germline, CDR1 is SGHTA and CDR2 is FQGNSA. The ends lost 4 bases at V and 11 bases at J; junction bases unmatched: 0. The CDR3 DNA reads as TGTGCCAGCAGCTACAGGGGGAAACTGTTTTTT. Translation: CASSYRGKLFF.

This clonotype has at least ten counts. The chain carries TRBV10-3 and TRBJ2-7; TRBD2 matches at 10 bases. J gave up 12 bases and V 8 bases, and 13 bases lay outside the gene matches. This CDR3 is 13 amino acids long. The germline CDR1 and CDR2 sequences are ENHRY and SYGVKD. The CDR3 here is CAISFGLAGETYF. CDR3 in DNA: TGTGCCATCTCATTCGGGCTAGCGGGAGAGACGTACTTC.

This clonotype was picked up a small number of times. The chain is built from TRBV18 and TRBJ1-4; 9 nucleotides align to TRBD1. The CDR3 length is 15 residues. The V segment lost 0 bases and the J segment 7 bases; nucleotides outside the gene matches: 3. In germline, CDR1 is KGHSH, CDR2 LQKENI. CDR3 nucleotide sequence: TGTGCCAGCTCACCACCGGGACAGGGTGGTGAAAAACTGTTTTTT. Translated, it gives CASSPPGQGGEKLFF.